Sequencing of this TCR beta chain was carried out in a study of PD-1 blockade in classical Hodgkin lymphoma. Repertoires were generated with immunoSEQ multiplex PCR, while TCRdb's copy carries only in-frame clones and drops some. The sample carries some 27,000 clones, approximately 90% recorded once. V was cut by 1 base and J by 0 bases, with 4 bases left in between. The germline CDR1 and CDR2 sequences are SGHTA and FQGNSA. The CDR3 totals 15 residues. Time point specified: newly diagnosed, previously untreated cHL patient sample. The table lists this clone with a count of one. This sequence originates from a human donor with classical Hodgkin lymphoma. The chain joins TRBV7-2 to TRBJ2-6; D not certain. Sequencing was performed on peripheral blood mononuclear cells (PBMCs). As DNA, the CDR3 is TGTGCCAGCAGCTTAGGAGGCTCTGGGGCCAACGTCCTGACTTTC. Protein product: CASSLGGSGANVLTF.